These 13 T cell receptor beta chains came from one sample sequenced in a study of Graves' ophthalmopathy and Graves' hyperthyroidism. RNA transcripts served as template for amplifying TCR beta CDR3 sequences. Investigators did first-round RT-PCR with HTBI primers, then second-round multiplex PCR. MiXCR, run by TCRdb on the multiplex PCR reads, gives a single entry per CDR3 protein. The sample has under 400,000 distinct CDR3 sequences, 15% to 20% seen once; the top ten hold about 12%. Material for sequencing was peripheral blood. The receptors were gathered from an adult man with Graves' ophthalmopathy.

This chain connects TRBV12-3 or TRBV12-4 to TRBJ2-5; no reliable D call. V was shortened by 5 bases and J by 0 bases, with 7 bases between the two germline ends. This CDR3 is 13 amino acids long. The CDR3 bases are TGTGCCAGCAGTGTATCCCACCAAGAGACCCAGTACTTC. Translated: CASSVSHQETQYF.

This clonotype was recorded many times. The V and J genes are TRBV19 and TRBJ1-1, with a weak D call TRBD1 (6 bases). The CDR3 runs 12 residues. Germline V gene sequence: CDR1 LNHDA, CDR2 SQIVND (reference sequence). V lost 5 bases and J 5 bases, leaving 9 bases between the germline ends. The DNA for the CDR3 is TGTGCCAGTAGTGATCAGGGGACTGAAGCTTTCTTT. It translates to CASSDQGTEAFF.

CDR3 coding DNA: TGTGCCAGCAAAGAACAGGGGGCAATTTATGGCTACACCTTC. As protein: CASKEQGAIYGYTF. The V call is TRBV2, the J call TRBJ1-2; 9 bases align to TRBD1. V shed 7 bases, J shed 5 bases, and the junction held 8 bases outside the gene matches. This CDR3 is 14 amino acids long. Germline values: CDR1 SNHLY, CDR2 FYNNEI.

This clonotype came up many times. The chain uses TRBV28 and TRBJ1-6; D is undetermined. Per the germline V gene, CDR1 is MDHEN and CDR2 is SYDVKM. This CDR3 has 15 residues. Trimming left V 6 bases short and J 6 bases short, with 15 bases between. The CDR3, as DNA: TGTGCCAGCAGACGAAACGGGATTAGTAATTCACCCCTCCACTTT. Residues: CASRRNGISNSPLHF.

This clonotype was picked up a small number of times. The chain is built from TRBV5-1 and TRBJ1-3; no clear D. Germline V gene data show CDR1 as SGHRS and CDR2 as YFSETQ. This CDR3 spans 16 amino acids. The V end was cut by 0 bases, the J end by 1 base, with 11 bases between. The CDR3 DNA sequence: TGCGCCAGCAGCTTGGATGGGGAGATGTCTGGAAACACCATATATTTT. The encoded protein is CASSLDGEMSGNTIYF.

This clonotype was seen ten or more times. This sequence joins TRBV6-1 and TRBJ1-3; D gene unclear. V was pared by 2 bases and J by 0 bases, with 8 bases between. The CDR3 sequence is 15 residues long. Germline-derived CDR1 and CDR2 are MNHNS and SASEGT. In nucleotides, the CDR3 is TGTGCCAGCAGTGAACCCGGTCGCTCTGGAAACACCATATATTTT. Translating gives CASSEPGRSGNTIYF.

The table lists this clonotype with many counts. The chain recombines TRBV12-3 or TRBV12-4 with TRBJ2-2; 7 bases are a match to TRBD2. This CDR3 has 15 amino acids. V dropped 7 bases and J dropped 3; count of bases not matched to a gene: 8. CDR3 in DNA: TGTGCCAGCACCTCCCGGGGGGTCCACACCGGGGAGCTGTTTTTT. The encoded protein is CASTSRGVHTGELFF.

This clonotype was found many times. The chain is built from TRBV27 and TRBJ2-7; TRBD1 is a possible D gene (6 bases). Trimming took off 4 bases at V and 5 bases at J, with 15 bases between the two ends. The CDR3 has 14 amino acids. CDR1 is MNHEY, CDR2 SMNVEV, per germline (reference sequence). As DNA, the CDR3 is TGTGCCAGCAGTTCCCCGGGACAACGCAACGAGCAGTACTTC. It is translated as CASSSPGQRNEQYF.

This clonotype was detected many times. The chain couples TRBV6-1 to TRBJ2-7, with unresolved D. The CDR3 contains 16 residues. The ends were cut back, 0 bases at V and 0 bases at J, with 12 bases in the middle. Germline values: CDR1 MNHNS, CDR2 SASEGT. In nucleotides, the CDR3 is TGTGCCAGCAGTGAAGCGCTAGGAACCCACTCCTACGAGCAGTACTTC. It codes for CASSEALGTHSYEQYF.

This clonotype has at least ten counts. The chain combines TRBV6-4 with TRBJ2-2, with D perhaps TRBD1 (7 bases). The CDR3 runs to 17 residues. Trimming shortened V by 6 bases and J by 7 bases, and 24 bases separated the two germline ends. CDR1 is MRHNA and CDR2 is SNTAGT in the germline V gene. This CDR3 is CASSRNGRDSYSGELFF. The DNA for the CDR3 is TGTGCCAGCAGCCGGAATGGGCGGGACAGCTACAGCGGGGAGCTGTTTTTT.

In its sample, this clonotype was seen once. The chain carries TRBV7-2 and TRBJ1-2, with a possible D match to TRBD1 (5 bases). Trimming took off 11 bases at V and 4 bases at J, with 14 bases between the two ends. The CDR3 contains 12 residues. The V gene's germline CDR1 is SGHTA and CDR2 FQGNSA. CDR3 DNA: TGTGCCTGGAGTGTCCAGGGCTATGGCTACACCTTC. Translating gives CAWSVQGYGYTF.

This clonotype was observed at least ten times. The chain couples TRBV2 to TRBJ2-5, with TRBD2 as a possible D gene (5 bases). V lost 6 bases to trimming and J lost 5 bases, with 13 bases between them. This CDR3 contains 13 residues. Germline V gives CDR1 SNHLY, CDR2 FYNNEI. The CDR3 sequence is CASSPERRETQYF. The CDR3 DNA follows: TGTGCCAGCAGCCCCGAGCGGCGGGAGACCCAGTACTTC.

In this sample, this clonotype turned up many times. No conserved phenylalanine or tryptophan is present at the end of the CDR3, so a read error is the likely explanation. No DNA is shown, since the ends of the CDR3 on it are uncertain; the CDR3 is the one TCRdb lists. The chain has TRBV24-1 and TRBJ1-1; TRBD1 reflects the table's D call only, with no check against the DNA. Germline loops: CDR1 KGHDR, CDR2 SFDVKD. The CDR3 is 11 amino acids in total, end residues counted. The CDR3 loop reads CATLSSSGHRE.